Included here is one TCR beta chain sequence, with context. Authors' processing steps: Amplification from reference gene primers served as the basis for estimated nucleated cell counts. TCRdb keeps only in-frame clones here, not all; method: immunoSEQ multiplex PCR. V, J and clone size were drawn from that table, and D and trimming were deduced from the DNA. This table holds 95,000 to 150,000 clones, over 70% found once. The sample originates from a study of blood T cell repertoires in COVID-19. Study overall: Samples of COVID-19 (acute and convalescent) were obtained from the United States, Italy and Spain.

V lost 5 bases and J 1 base, leaving 12 bases between the germline ends. CDR1 is MNHEY, CDR2 SMNVEV, per germline (reference sequence). The CDR3 runs to 15 residues. The receptor was derived from a man aged 70-80 years with acute or convalescent COVID-19. The chain combines TRBV27 with TRBJ1-5; no clear D. Sequencing was performed on peripheral blood. The CDR3 loop reads CASSPFRVSNQPQHF. DNA of the CDR3: TGTGCCAGCAGTCCCTTCCGGGTAAGCAATCAGCCCCAGCATTTT.